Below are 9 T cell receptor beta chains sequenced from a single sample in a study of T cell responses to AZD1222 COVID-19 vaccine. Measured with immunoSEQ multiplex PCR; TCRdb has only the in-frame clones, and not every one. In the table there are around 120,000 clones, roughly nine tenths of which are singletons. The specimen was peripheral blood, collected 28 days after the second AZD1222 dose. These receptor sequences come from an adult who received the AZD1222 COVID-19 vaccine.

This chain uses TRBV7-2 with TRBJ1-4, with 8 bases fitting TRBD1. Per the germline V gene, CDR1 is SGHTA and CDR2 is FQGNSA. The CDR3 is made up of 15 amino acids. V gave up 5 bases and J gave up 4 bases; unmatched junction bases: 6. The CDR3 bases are TGTGCCAGCAGCGCATTACAGGGGGTTAATGAAAAACTGTTTTTT. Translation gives CASSALQGVNEKLFF. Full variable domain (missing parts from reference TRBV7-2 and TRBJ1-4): GAGVSQSPSNKVTEKGKDVELRCDPISGHTALYWYRQSLGQGLEFLIYFQGNSAPDKSGLPSDRFSAERTGGSVSTLTIQRTQQEDSAVYLCASSALQGVNEKLFFGSGTQLSVL.

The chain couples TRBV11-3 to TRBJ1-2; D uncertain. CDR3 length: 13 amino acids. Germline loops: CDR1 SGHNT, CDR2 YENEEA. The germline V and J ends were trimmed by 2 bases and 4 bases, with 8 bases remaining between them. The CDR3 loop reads CASSLYNGYGYTF. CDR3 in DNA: TGTGCCAGCAGCTTATATAACGGCTATGGCTACACCTTC.

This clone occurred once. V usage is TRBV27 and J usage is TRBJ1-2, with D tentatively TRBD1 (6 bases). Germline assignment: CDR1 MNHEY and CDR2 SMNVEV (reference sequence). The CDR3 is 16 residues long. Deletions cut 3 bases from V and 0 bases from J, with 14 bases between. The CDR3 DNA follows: TGTGCCAGCAGTTTCACGCAGGGGCTATCTAACTATGGCTACACCTTC. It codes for CASSFTQGLSNYGYTF.

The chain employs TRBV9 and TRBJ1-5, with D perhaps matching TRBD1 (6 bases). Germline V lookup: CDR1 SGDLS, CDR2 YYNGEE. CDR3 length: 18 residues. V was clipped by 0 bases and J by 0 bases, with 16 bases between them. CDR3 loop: CASSVEGAGVYSNQPQHF. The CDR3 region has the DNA TGTGCCAGCAGCGTAGAAGGGGCAGGGGTCTATAGCAATCAGCCCCAGCATTTT.

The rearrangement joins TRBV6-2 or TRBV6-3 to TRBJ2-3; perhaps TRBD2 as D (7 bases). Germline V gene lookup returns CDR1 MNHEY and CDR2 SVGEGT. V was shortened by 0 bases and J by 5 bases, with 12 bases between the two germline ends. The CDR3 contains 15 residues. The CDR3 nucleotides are TGTGCCAGCAGTTACTCAGGGGGGGAAAAAGATACGCAGTATTTT. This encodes CASSYSGGEKDTQYF.

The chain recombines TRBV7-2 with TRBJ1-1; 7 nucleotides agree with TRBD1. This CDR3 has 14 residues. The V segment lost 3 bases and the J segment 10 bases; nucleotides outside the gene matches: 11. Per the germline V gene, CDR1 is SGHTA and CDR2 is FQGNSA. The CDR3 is CASSLATTGAPAFF. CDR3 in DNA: TGTGCCAGCAGCTTGGCAACTACAGGGGCCCCAGCTTTCTTT.

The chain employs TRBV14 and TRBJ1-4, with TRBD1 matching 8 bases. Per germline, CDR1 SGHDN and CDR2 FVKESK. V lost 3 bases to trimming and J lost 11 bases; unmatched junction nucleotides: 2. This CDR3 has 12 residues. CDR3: CASSHGQGKLFF. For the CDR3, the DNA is TGTGCCAGCAGCCATGGACAGGGCAAACTGTTTTTT.

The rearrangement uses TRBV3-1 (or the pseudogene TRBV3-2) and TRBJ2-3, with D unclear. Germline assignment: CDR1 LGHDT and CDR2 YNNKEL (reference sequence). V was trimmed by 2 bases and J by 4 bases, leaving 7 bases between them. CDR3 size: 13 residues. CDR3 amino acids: CASSQWQSDTQYF. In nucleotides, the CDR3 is TGTGCCAGCAGCCAATGGCAGTCAGATACGCAGTATTTT.

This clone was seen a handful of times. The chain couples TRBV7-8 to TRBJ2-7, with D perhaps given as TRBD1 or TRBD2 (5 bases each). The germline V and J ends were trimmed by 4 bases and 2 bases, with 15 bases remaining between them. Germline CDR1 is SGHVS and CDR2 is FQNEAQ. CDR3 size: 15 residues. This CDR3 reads CASSSRGGRAYEQYF. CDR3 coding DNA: TGTGCCAGCAGCTCCAGAGGAGGCAGGGCCTACGAGCAGTACTTC.